The clone carrying this T cell receptor (beta chain) was seen a handful of times. Its antigen is currently unknown. A library of TCRbeta sequences, prepared with unique molecular identifiers, was generated. TCRdb recomputed calls from the PCR reads with MiXCR, one row per CDR3 protein. The sample includes roughly 790,000 distinct CDR3 sequences, around 17% of them seen just once. The data originate from a study of T-cell reconstitution after alpha-beta-depleted transplantation in children. Germline V gene data show CDR1 as MGHDK and CDR2 as SYGVNS. V was clipped by 8 bases and J by 5 bases; unmatched bases: 10. This CDR3 has 14 amino acids. Study-wide points: Roughly two months post-transplant, alpha-beta T cells reportedly originated from several hundred graft clones that had expanded. One year post-transplant, T-cell counts and diversity were largely derived from T cells produced anew.

The chain carries TRBV25-1 and TRBJ2-7, with 9 bases that match TRBD1. The receptor was derived from a male patient younger than 18 who had a stem cell transplant for acute lymphoblastic leukemia, so the T cells may come from the graft donor. The input for sequencing was PBMCs, mostly from graft donor cells, taken 360 days after TCRalphabeta/CD19-depleted stem cell transplant. Here the CDR3 DNA reads TGTGCCAGCGGGGCAGGGACAGGGTTACACGAGCAGTACTTC. It specifies CASGAGTGLHEQYF.